The source of this T cell receptor beta chain is a study of T cell changes during pregnancy in multiple sclerosis. With V trimmed by 5 bases and J by 3 bases, 2 bases remained unmatched. The CDR3 consists of 13 residues. Germline CDR1 and CDR2: LNHNV and YYDKDF (reference sequence). The repertoire was sequenced with immunoSEQ multiplex PCR; TCRdb's copy has only in-frame clones and lacks some. The sample contains around 65,000 clones, approximately 91% of which appear only once. This receptor was obtained from a female donor with multiple sclerosis, enrolled in a pregnancy study. The chain couples TRBV15 to TRBJ1-2, with 8 bases aligning to TRBD1. The sample here was peripheral blood, taken in the first trimester of pregnancy. The CDR3 region has the DNA TGTGCCACCAGCTTGGACAGGGACTATGGCTACACCTTC. Translated, it gives CATSLDRDYGYTF. The entire variable domain, with the rest obtained from reference TRBV15 and TRBJ1-2, is as follows: DAMVIQNPRYQVTQFGKPVTLSCSQTLNHNVMYWYQQKSSQAPKLLFHYYDKDFNNEADTPDNFQSRRPNTSFCFLDIRSPGLGDTAMYLCATSLDRDYGYTFGSGTRLTVV.